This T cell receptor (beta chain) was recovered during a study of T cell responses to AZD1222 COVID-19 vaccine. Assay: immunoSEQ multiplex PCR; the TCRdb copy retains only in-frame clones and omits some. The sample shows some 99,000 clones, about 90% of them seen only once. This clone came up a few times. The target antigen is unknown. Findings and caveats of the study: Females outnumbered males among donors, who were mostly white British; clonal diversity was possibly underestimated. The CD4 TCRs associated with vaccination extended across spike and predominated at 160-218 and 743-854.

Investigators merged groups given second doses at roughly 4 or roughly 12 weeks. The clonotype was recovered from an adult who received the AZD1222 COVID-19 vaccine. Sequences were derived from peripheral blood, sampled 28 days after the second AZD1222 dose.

Here the CDR3 reads CASSGLGTPNTEAFF. The CDR3 DNA reads as TGTGCCAGCAGCGGCCTCGGGACACCGAACACTGAAGCTTTCTTT. V usage is TRBV11-1 and J usage is TRBJ1-1, with a possible D match to TRBD1 (6 bases). The V end was cut by 5 bases, the J end by 1 base, with 14 bases between. The CDR3 runs 15 residues. The germline CDR1 and CDR2 sequences are SGHAT and FQDESV (reference sequence).